The clone carrying this T cell receptor beta chain was observed a handful of times. Its matching antigen is unknown. TCRdb reprocessed the RT-PCR reads with MiXCR, giving one entry per CDR3 protein. The data hold about 570,000 distinct CDR3 sequences, with 10% to 15% observed a single time. The data originate from a study of response to subunit inactivated influenza vaccine. CDR1 and CDR2 (germline): GTSNPN, SVGIG (reference sequence). CDR3 length: 17 amino acids. Trimming took 0 bases from V and 2 from J; bases not matched to a gene: 10. Whole-study findings and limits: The authors proposed limited new T cell recruitment per seasonal influenza vaccination.

The rearrangement joins TRBV30 to TRBJ2-5; TRBD2 matches at 9 bases. The clonotype originates from a man over 45 who received an inactivated influenza vaccine. The material sequenced was PBMCs from blood, taken on the day of vaccination. This CDR3 reads CAWSVSSGRWRQETQYF. As DNA, the CDR3 is TGTGCCTGGAGTGTATCCAGCGGGAGGTGGAGGCAAGAGACCCAGTACTTC.